The rows below give T cell receptor beta chains drawn from one sample of a study of OX40 agonist ivuxolimab in advanced cancers. Sequenced by immunoSEQ multiplex PCR; TCRdb stores in-frame clones only, minus some. This table holds roughly 13,000 clones, 80% to 95% found once. Sequencing was performed on CD4+ or CD8+ T cells sorted from blood, taken in a trial of the OX40 agonist ivuxolimab. The receptors derive from an adult with an advanced solid tumor such as melanoma, head and neck, liver or kidney cancer. Each CDR3 is given with its conserved first and last residue. D genes are given only for firm matches. Only part of the rows carry a size: once, few, many, or a class if the clone is expanded.

d_call j_call v_call clone_size cdr3_aa cdr3_nt
TRBD1 TRBJ1-3 TRBV9 once CASSPRQGADWENTIYF TGTGCCAGCAGCCCCCGACAGGGGGCAGATTGGGAAAACACCATATATTTT
NA TRBJ2-7 TRBV18 once CASSPPVQAGAYEQYF TGTGCCAGCTCACCACCCGTTCAGGCTGGGGCCTACGAGCAGTACTTC
NA TRBJ2-5 TRBV14 NA CASSQPNQETQYF TGTGCCAGCAGCCAACCTAATCAAGAGACCCAGTACTTC
NA TRBJ1-5 TRBV19 NA CASSMQGGGQPQHF TGTGCCAGTAGTATGCAGGGAGGGGGGCAGCCCCAGCATTTT
TRBD1 TRBJ1-5 TRBV2 NA CASETGGNQPQHF TGTGCCAGCGAGACAGGGGGCAATCAGCCCCAGCATTTT
TRBD1 TRBJ1-2 TRBV28 NA CAIRGIGNYGYTF TGTGCCATCAGGGGGATTGGTAACTATGGCTACACCTTC
TRBD1 TRBJ2-1 TRBV19 NA CASSTGTGTYNEQFF TGTGCCAGTAGCACCGGGACAGGGACCTACAATGAGCAGTTCTTC
NA TRBJ2-1 TRBV4-3 NA CASSQDLAGSSYNEQFF TGCGCCAGCAGCCAAGATCTGGCAGGGTCCTCCTACAATGAGCAGTTCTTC
NA TRBJ2-7 TRBV11-1 NA CASSQETYGPYEQYF TGTGCCAGCAGCCAAGAAACCTACGGACCCTACGAGCAGTACTTC
NA TRBJ2-4 TRBV12-5 NA CASGSGAENIQYF TGTGCTAGTGGTTCCGGGGCAGAAAACATTCAGTACTTC
NA TRBJ2-3 TRBV9 NA CASSQGGLSTDTQYF TGTGCCAGCAGCCAGGGGGGACTGAGCACAGATACGCAGTATTTT
NA TRBJ2-1 TRBV5-6 NA CASSLGDPAWDVNEQFF TGTGCCAGCAGCTTGGGGGACCCCGCCTGGGATGTGAATGAGCAGTTCTTC
NA TRBJ1-3 TRBV28 NA CASSLRETTIYF TGTGCCAGCAGTTTAAGGGAGACGACCATATATTTT
TRBD1 TRBJ1-1 TRBV28 NA CASSLGTDNTEAFF TGTGCCAGCAGTTTAGGGACAGATAACACTGAAGCTTTCTTT
NA TRBJ2-3 TRBV19 NA CASSTLENTQYF TGTGCCAGTAGTACACTAGAGAATACGCAGTATTTT
TRBD2 TRBJ2-2 TRBV27 NA CASSLRTSGGGGLFF TGTGCCAGCAGTCTAAGGACTAGCGGGGGCGGAGGGCTGTTTTTT
NA TRBJ1-1 TRBV9 NA CASSVEGPGVNTEAFF TGTGCCAGCAGCGTAGAAGGTCCAGGGGTGAACACTGAAGCTTTCTTT
TRBD2 TRBJ2-3 TRBV4-3 NA CASSQDRGSLTDTQYF TGCGCCAGCAGCCAAGATCGCGGGAGTTTAACAGATACGCAGTATTTT
TRBD1 TRBJ2-7 TRBV19 NA CASSNRGGEQYF TGTGCCAGTAGTAACAGGGGCGGCGAGCAGTACTTC
NA TRBJ1-5 TRBV19 NA CASWSDGAQHF TGTGCCAGTTGGTCCGACGGAGCCCAGCATTTT
NA TRBJ2-7 TRBV29-1 NA CSVQTDSSEQYF TGCAGCGTCCAGACAGATAGTAGCGAGCAGTACTTC
NA TRBJ2-1 TRBV5-6 NA CASSFFHNEQFF TGTGCCAGCAGCTTTTTCCACAATGAGCAGTTCTTC
TRBD2 TRBJ2-7 TRBV6-1 NA CASNLSGSYEQYF TGTGCCAGCAATTTAAGCGGGAGCTACGAGCAGTACTTC
NA TRBJ1-1 TRBV30 few CAWSVLNTEAFF TGTGCCTGGAGTGTCCTGAACACTGAAGCTTTCTTT
TRBD2 TRBJ2-1 TRBV11-2 NA CASSLGLAERNEQFF TGTGCCAGCAGCCTGGGACTAGCGGAAAGAAATGAGCAGTTCTTC
NA TRBJ2-7 TRBV27 NA CASSSGGAGYEQYF TGTGCCAGCAGTTCTGGGGGAGCGGGCTACGAGCAGTACTTC
TRBD2 TRBJ2-5 TRBV7-2 NA CASSFGTTTQETQYF TGTGCCAGCAGCTTCGGGACTACGACACAAGAGACCCAGTACTTC
TRBD1 TRBJ1-1 TRBV27 NA CASSSIGTAGDEAFF TGTGCCAGCAGTTCTATAGGGACAGCCGGGGATGAAGCTTTCTTT
NA TRBJ1-1 TRBV13 few CASNGDRNTEAFF TGTGCCAGCAATGGGGACCGGAACACTGAAGCTTTCTTT
NA TRBJ1-2 TRBV4-3 NA CASSQVRVRLRGYTF TGCGCCAGCAGCCAAGTCAGGGTGCGCTTGAGAGGCTACACCTTC
NA TRBJ2-2 TRBV4-1 NA CASSQGGELRTGELFF TGCGCCAGCAGCCAAGGAGGGGAACTACGCACCGGGGAGCTGTTTTTT
NA TRBJ2-7 TRBV20-1 few CSAKGYEQYF TGCAGTGCCAAGGGGTACGAGCAGTACTTC
TRBD2 TRBJ2-7 TRBV10-2 NA CASRSVGSGIYEQYF TGCGCCAGCAGGTCCGTGGGTAGCGGGATCTACGAGCAGTACTTC
NA TRBJ2-1 TRBV27 once CASSALGSEQFF TGTGCCAGCAGCGCCCTGGGGAGTGAGCAGTTCTTC
NA TRBJ2-5 TRBV5-1 NA CASSPEAPFQETQYF TGCGCCAGCAGCCCCGAGGCCCCATTCCAAGAGACCCAGTACTTC
NA TRBJ2-5 TRBV19 NA CASSIDIGETQYF TGTGCCAGTAGTATCGATATAGGGGAGACCCAGTACTTC
NA TRBJ1-3 TRBV4-1 NA CASSQDDTYYSGNTIYF TGCGCCAGCAGCCAAGATGACACATACTACTCTGGAAACACCATATATTTT
NA TRBJ2-3 TRBV7-6 NA CASSLAIRLDTQYF TGTGCCAGCAGCTTAGCGATCAGGTTAGATACGCAGTATTTT
TRBD2 TRBJ2-3 TRBV19 once CASTSGGAYTDTQYF TGTGCCAGTACCTCGGGGGGGGCATACACAGATACGCAGTATTTT
NA TRBJ2-7 TRBV4-1 NA CASSQYRDPWYEQYF TGCGCCAGCAGCCAGTACCGGGACCCCTGGTACGAGCAGTACTTC